This T cell receptor beta chain is drawn from a study of blood T cell repertoires in COVID-19. Overall study context: Specimens from acute and convalescent COVID-19 originated in the United States, Italy and Spain. PBMCs, B-cell-depleted T cells, or T cells were the source of the cDNA or gDNA that made up the material.

Original handling: Amplification of reference gene primers provided the estimated nucleated cell counts. Here immunoSEQ multiplex PCR was the method, and the copy in TCRdb shows in-frame clones only, minus some. V and J calls and clone size are as listed in that table; D and trimming were resolved from the DNA. The table shows 100,000 to 150,000 clones, with more than 70% occurring only once. Sequencing input: peripheral blood. This receptor was taken from a man aged 45 to 65 with acute or convalescent COVID-19.

The CDR3 DNA follows: TGTGCCAGCTCACCCCAGACTAGCGGGGGTGCTTCCTACGAGCAGTACTTC. Amino acids: CASSPQTSGGASYEQYF. The rearrangement links TRBV18 to TRBJ2-7, with 12 bases lining up with TRBD2. J lost 1 base, V lost 3 bases, and 7 bases had no gene match. This CDR3 is 17 amino acids long. The V gene's germline CDR1 is KGHSH and CDR2 LQKENI.